This T cell receptor beta chain was identified during a study of cytomegalovirus exposure and HLA in healthy donors. Notes on the study in general: Most observed TCR sequences were rare, whereas some public TCRs were detected in many donors. The Asian-associated ancestry cluster reportedly had fewer N-insertions than the approximately 650-donor mean in a later analysis. Accounts indicate the classifier identified cytomegalovirus status with strong specificity and sensitivity.

Use of 60 Vbeta and 13 Jbeta primers characterized the PCR. Libraries were prepared by immunoSEQ multiplex PCR; TCRdb keeps only in-frame clonotypes and omits some of them. Of around 260,000 clones in the sample, 75% to 90% were seen once. The V end was cut by 4 bases, the J end by 6 bases, with 15 bases between. The CDR3 sequence is 13 residues long. Germline values: CDR1 GTSNPN, CDR2 SVGIG (reference sequence). Concerning this clone itself: Its antigen is currently unknown.

Sequenced material: PBMCs. The source is a girl aged 2 to 9 in good health and CMV-seronegative. This chain joins TRBV30 and TRBJ1-2, with D possibly TRBD1 on 5 matching bases. As DNA, the CDR3 is TGTGCCTGGAAAGGTCGGGGGAGGGATGGCTACACCTTC. Its protein is CAWKGRGRDGYTF.